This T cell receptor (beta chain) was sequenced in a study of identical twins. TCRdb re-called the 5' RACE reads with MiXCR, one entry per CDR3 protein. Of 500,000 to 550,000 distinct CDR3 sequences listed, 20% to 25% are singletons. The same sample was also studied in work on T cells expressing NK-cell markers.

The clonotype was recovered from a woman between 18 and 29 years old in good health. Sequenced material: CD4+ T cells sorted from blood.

This chain's CDR3 is CASSYSARTSGFINEQFF. Here the CDR3 DNA reads TGTGCCAGCAGTTACTCTGCGCGGACTAGCGGTTTTATCAATGAGCAGTTCTTC. The rearrangement joins TRBV6-2 or TRBV6-3 to TRBJ2-1, with 10 positions matching TRBD2. The V gene's germline CDR1 is MNHEY and CDR2 SVGEGT. Trimming cost V 0 bases and J 6 bases; bases outside gene matches: 11. The CDR3 totals 18 residues.